This T cell receptor beta chain came from a study of blood T cell repertoires in COVID-19. As processed by the authors: Estimates of nucleated cell counts were drawn from the amplification of reference gene primers. Profiled with immunoSEQ multiplex PCR; TCRdb holds only in-frame clones, not every one. Clonal size and the V and J genes are those of that table, whereas D and trimming came from the DNA. The table shows about 97,000 clones, with around 87% occurring only once. The length of the CDR3 is 16 residues. Germline lookup yields CDR1 LGHNA and CDR2 YSLEER. V was clipped by 0 bases and J by 7 bases, with 15 bases between them.

The clonotype originates from a human donor in a cohort sampled during active COVID-19. Sequencing used peripheral blood. The genes are TRBV4-3 and TRBJ2-2; the D gene is possibly TRBD1 (6 bases). The CDR3 is CASSQEGAAGVGELFF. CDR3 coding DNA: TGCGCCAGCAGCCAAGAGGGAGCGGCAGGGGTCGGGGAGCTGTTTTTT.